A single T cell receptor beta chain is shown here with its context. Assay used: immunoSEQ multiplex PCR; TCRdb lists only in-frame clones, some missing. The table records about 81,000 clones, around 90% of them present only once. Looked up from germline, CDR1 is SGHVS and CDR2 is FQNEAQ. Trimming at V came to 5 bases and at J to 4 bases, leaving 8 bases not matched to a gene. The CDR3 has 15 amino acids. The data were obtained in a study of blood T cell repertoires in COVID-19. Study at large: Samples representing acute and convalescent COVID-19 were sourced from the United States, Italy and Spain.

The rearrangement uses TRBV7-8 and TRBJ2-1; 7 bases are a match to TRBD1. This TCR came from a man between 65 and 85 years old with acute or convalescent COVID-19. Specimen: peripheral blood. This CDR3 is CASSRGTVAYNEQFF. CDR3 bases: TGTGCCAGCAGCCGAGGGACAGTGGCATACAATGAGCAGTTCTTC.